This TCR beta chain is drawn from a study of blood T cells in healthy people across ages. The CDR3 covers 12 residues. CDR1 and CDR2 from the germline V gene are MNHEY and SVGEGT. V lost 8 bases and J 1 base, leaving 8 bases between the germline ends. This clonotype turned up a few times. Through a sample-barcoded 5' primer and a J-beta primer mix, a second PCR was run for about 6 to 11 cycles. From the 5' RACE reads, TCRdb called clonotypes with MiXCR, one entry per CDR3 protein. This table has 1.4 million or so distinct CDR3 sequences, roughly 43% appearing once. The clonotype was recovered from a woman under 30 in good health. The sample comprised blood. This rearrangement joins TRBV6-2 or TRBV6-3 to TRBJ2-5, with D maybe TRBD1 (5 bases). The CDR3 DNA reads as TGTGCCAGCGCAAGGGGCCAAGAGACCCAGTACTTC. As protein: CASARGQETQYF.